A selection of T cell receptor beta chains follows, all from one sample in a study of T cells in localized non-small cell lung cancer. The assay was immunoSEQ multiplex PCR, and TCRdb's table has in-frame clones only and misses some. The sample lists hundreds of clones; approximately 30% were seen once. Specimen: lung tumor tissue, collected before any cancer treatment. These receptors were obtained from a man aged 40-75 years with stage III lung adenocarcinoma. CDR3s include the opening cysteine and the closing phenylalanine or tryptophan. D genes are given only for firm matches. Clone size is not always given. Where it is, it says once, few, many or a class for expanded clones.

v_gene,len,j_gene,abundance,d_gene,CDR3nt,CDR3aa
TRBV18,13,TRBJ1-1,NA,NA,TGTGCCAGCTCACCGGTCACGGACACTGAAGCTTTCTTT,CASSPVTDTEAFF
TRBV14,12,TRBJ2-7,NA,NA,TGTGCCAGCAGCCAAGATTTCTACGAGCAGTACTTC,CASSQDFYEQYF
TRBV11-3,18,TRBJ2-7,medium-sized,TRBD1,TGTGCCAGCAGCTCGCCGGGACAGGGCGCCCGACCGCTATACGAGCAGTACTTC,CASSSPGQGARPLYEQYF
TRBV6-8,16,TRBJ2-1,NA,TRBD1,TGTGCCAGCAGTGGGCCGGGACAGGGGCCCTACAATGAGCAGTTCTTC,CASSGPGQGPYNEQFF
TRBV11-3,15,TRBJ2-5,few,NA,TGTGCCAGCAGCCCCCGGGGTAGGGGGCAAGAGACCCAGTACTTC,CASSPRGRGQETQYF
TRBV19,18,TRBJ2-2,once,NA,TGTGCCAGTAGTATGAGAGGGGTCTGGGACTCGAACACCGGGGAGCTGTTTTTT,CASSMRGVWDSNTGELFF
TRBV5-1,14,TRBJ2-1,NA,NA,TGCGCCAGCAGCTTGACACTAGCCCGTAATGAGCAGTTCTTC,CASSLTLARNEQFF
TRBV19,16,TRBJ2-7,NA,NA,TGTGCCAGTAGTTACCTAACGGGGAGCCGGCCCTCCGAGCAGTACTTC,CASSYLTGSRPSEQYF
TRBV6-8,16,TRBJ2-3,NA,NA,TGTGCCAGCAGCTTTAAGCCTACTTCTAGCACAGATACGCAGTATTTT,CASSFKPTSSTDTQYF
TRBV6-8,14,TRBJ1-1,NA,NA,TGTGCCAGCAGTTACTCCTTTCAGTCAGTAGCAGCTTTCTTT,CASSYSFQSVAAFF
TRBV11-3,14,TRBJ2-2,few,TRBD1,TGTGCCAGCAGCCTAACAGGGGGGTCCGGGGAGCTGTTTTTT,CASSLTGGSGELFF
TRBV11-3,15,TRBJ2-2,few,TRBD2,TGTGCCAGCAGCTCATTCGGGACTAGCCCCGGGGAGCTGTTTTTT,CASSSFGTSPGELFF
TRBV6-1,16,TRBJ2-1,NA,NA,TGTGCCAGCAGTGAAGCGGGGGGTCCAAATTACAATGAGCAGTTCTTC,CASSEAGGPNYNEQFF
TRBV11-3,15,TRBJ2-5,NA,TRBD1,TGTGCCAGCAGCTCAGGGGGAGCAGAGCAAGAGACCCAGTACTTC,CASSSGGAEQETQYF
TRBV30,13,TRBJ2-5,few,NA,TGTGCCTGGACCCGGAACATCCTTGGAGACCAGTACTTC,CAWTRNILGDQYF
TRBV25-1,15,TRBJ2-6,NA,NA,TGTGCCAGCAGTGAATCGAAGGGGCGGTTCCACGTCCTGACTTTC,CASSESKGRFHVLTF
TRBV19,15,TRBJ2-1,few,TRBD2,TGTGCCAGTAGGCCTCCTAGCGGGGGTTACAATGAGCAGTTCTTC,CASRPPSGGYNEQFF
TRBV29-1,12,TRBJ1-1,few,NA,TGCAGCGTTGGCCCCGCTCGGTTGGCGGCTTTCTTT,CSVGPARLAAFF
TRBV14,15,TRBJ2-1,NA,NA,TGTGCCAGCAGTCAACGAACGGGAACCTACAATGAGCAGTTCTTC,CASSQRTGTYNEQFF
TRBV7-6,14,TRBJ2-5,NA,NA,TGTGCCAGCAGCTTAATACTGAACGCAGAGACCCAGTACTTC,CASSLILNAETQYF
TRBV18,13,TRBJ1-6,NA,NA,TGTGCCAGCTCAGGGGACCTTGATTCACCCCTCCACTTT,CASSGDLDSPLHF
TRBV4-1,15,TRBJ2-5,medium-sized,TRBD1,TGCGCCAGCAGCCAGGTGGCAGGGGGCGGGGAGACCCAGTACTTC,CASSQVAGGGETQYF
TRBV6-8,14,TRBJ1-2,NA,TRBD1,TGTGCCAGCTCCTTTATCGACAGGGGGCGAGGCTACACCTTC,CASSFIDRGRGYTF
TRBV6-8,14,TRBJ2-7,few,TRBD2,TGTGCCAGCAGAGCGGGGGAAAACTCCTACGAGCAGTACTTC,CASRAGENSYEQYF
TRBV29-1,15,TRBJ2-3,NA,TRBD2,TGCAGCGGGTCGGGACTAGCGGAGAGCACAGATACGCAGTATTTT,CSGSGLAESTDTQYF
TRBV9,12,TRBJ2-3,few,NA,TGTGCCAGTTCACAGTCGCCAAATACGCAGTATTTT,CASSQSPNTQYF